Here is one TCR beta chain with its context. Its antigen is currently unknown. Documented time point: week 35, safety follow-up. Topical imiquimod was applied with each vaccine dose, which held 300 ug of mutant IDH1 20-mer peptide. This record comes from a study of a mutant IDH1 vaccine in newly diagnosed glioma. For the study at large: Patients were started on vaccination 4-6 weeks after radiotherapy alone, or with temozolomide cycles. Treated patients, approximately 60% male and roughly 40% female, averaged roughly 40 years of age. Prior therapy was radiotherapy, temozolomide, or both; most received both.

Trimming removed 7 bases from V and 8 bases from J, with 9 bases in between. Germline CDR1 reads LNHDA; CDR2 reads SQIVND (reference sequence). CDR3 size: 11 residues. Assay used: immunoSEQ multiplex PCR; TCRdb lists only in-frame clones, some missing. The sample carries more than 60,000 clones, roughly 74% recorded once. Study-wide findings and caveats: Pseudoprogression appeared unlinked to shifts in leading peripheral T cell clonotypes.

This sequence was found in a man between 50 and 59 years old with glioma. The material was PBMCs, obtained from a glioma patient whose treatment included an IDH1 peptide vaccine. V usage is TRBV19 and J usage is TRBJ2-1; D remains ambiguous. The CDR3 protein is CASTMSDEQFF. The DNA for the CDR3 is TGTGCCAGTACAATGAGCGATGAGCAGTTCTTC. Supplemented by reference TRBV19 and TRBJ2-1, the full variable domain reads DGGITQSPKYLFRKEGQNVTLSCEQNLNHDAMYWYRQDPGQGLRLIYYSQIVNDFQKGDIAEGYSVSREKKESFPLTVTSAQKNPTAFYLCASTMSDEQFFGPGTRLTVL.